The 13 T cell receptor beta chains in this list originate from one sample, sequenced in a study of Ad26.COV2.S vaccination and SARS-CoV-2 variants. Measured with immunoSEQ multiplex PCR; TCRdb has only the in-frame clones, and not every one. The sample records around 270,000 clones, roughly 87% being singletons. Sample treatment: some 20 received Ad26.COV2.S at low or high dose, single or two shots; about 5 received placebo; per-sample allocation not given. Sampling was done on day 63 after the first vaccine or placebo injection. Here the sequenced sample was peripheral blood, taken in a trial of Ad26.COV2.S vaccine versus placebo. Receptors were obtained from a person between 18 and 59 years old who received the Ad26.COV2.S COVID-19 vaccine or a placebo.

This clone showed up just once. The rearrangement links TRBV5-1 to TRBJ1-2; 7 bases match TRBD1. This CDR3 is 12 amino acids long. V was pared by 3 bases and J by 6 bases, with 2 bases of the junction left unmatched. Germline assignment: CDR1 SGHRS and CDR2 YFSETQ. Here the CDR3 reads CASSSTGDGYTF. CDR3 DNA: TGCGCCAGCAGCTCCACAGGGGATGGCTACACCTTC.

The chain recombines TRBV24-1 with TRBJ2-2; D gene ambiguous. V lost 4 bases and J lost 6, with 14 bases in between. CDR1 and CDR2 (germline): KGHDR, SFDVKD. This CDR3 region has 15 residues. The CDR3 bases are TGTGCCACCAGTGAGGTGGGAAGTTTGGCCGGGGAGCTGTTTTTT. Residues: CATSEVGSLAGELFF.

The CDR3 reads CASSFVPGQGRNTEAFF. The CDR3 DNA reads TGTGCCAGCAGTTTCGTCCCGGGACAGGGAAGGAACACTGAAGCTTTCTTT. V is TRBV27 and J is TRBJ1-1; 9 bases fit TRBD1. Trimming removed 3 bases from V and 1 base from J; junction bases left unmatched: 9. Germline V gene lookup returns CDR1 MNHEY and CDR2 SMNVEV (reference sequence). The CDR3 spans 17 residues.

This chain joins TRBV4-3 and TRBJ2-7, with no clear D. The V gene lost 0 bases and the J gene lost 0 bases, with 12 bases spanning the gap. CDR3 length: 16 residues. CDR1 and CDR2 from the germline V gene are LGHNA and YSLEER. The CDR3 DNA is TGCGCCAGCAGCCAAGAAGCGACACACGTCTCCTACGAGCAGTACTTC. It encodes CASSQEATHVSYEQYF.

V and J are TRBV30 and TRBJ1-1; D is undetermined. The germline CDR1 and CDR2 sequences are GTSNPN and SVGIG (reference sequence). V was cut by 3 bases and J by 7 bases, with 12 bases left in between. The CDR3 sequence is 12 residues long. The CDR3 bases are TGTGCCTGGAGATGGAGAAGCGGTGAAGCTTTCTTT. It encodes CAWRWRSGEAFF.

V and J are TRBV19 and TRBJ1-1, with D possibly being TRBD1 (5 bases). The length of the CDR3 is 16 residues. V lost 10 bases and J lost 1, with 22 bases in between. The V gene's germline CDR1 is LNHDA and CDR2 SQIVND (reference sequence). The CDR3 here is CATKGADTIRNTEAFF. The CDR3 DNA sequence: TGTGCCACCAAGGGAGCGGACACGATTCGGAACACTGAAGCTTTCTTT.

The chain carries TRBV10-3 and TRBJ2-1; 9 positions match TRBD1. J was trimmed by 7 bases and V by 0 bases; bases with no gene match: 10. Germline V gene data show CDR1 as ENHRY and CDR2 as SYGVKD. CDR3 length: 17 amino acids. The CDR3, as DNA: TGTGCCATCAGTGAGTCGGAGTGGGACAGGGAAAAGAATGAGCAGTTCTTC. Residues: CAISESEWDREKNEQFF.

This clone was detected a few times. The chain combines TRBV5-1 with TRBJ1-1, with 8 bases identical to TRBD1. With 0 bases clipped from V and 6 bases from J, the junction kept 7 bases outside the gene matches. CDR1 is SGHRS and CDR2 is YFSETQ in the germline V gene. This CDR3 region has 15 residues. The CDR3 here is CASSLGQGARAEAFF. CDR3 bases: TGCGCCAGCAGCTTGGGGCAGGGGGCGCGGGCTGAAGCTTTCTTT.

In DNA, the CDR3 is TGTGCCAGCAGCTCAAGCCAACGACCCCTAGGACAGCCCCAGCATTTT. Translated, it gives CASSSSQRPLGQPQHF. The V gene is TRBV7-8, the J gene TRBJ1-5; D uncertain. V dropped 4 bases and J dropped 7 bases, with 20 bases sitting between them. Germline V gene data show CDR1 as SGHVS and CDR2 as FQNEAQ. This CDR3 comprises 16 residues.

CDR3 sequence reads: CAWSGLPGGAYEQYF. CDR3 coding DNA: TGTGCCTGGAGTGGTCTACCAGGAGGGGCCTACGAGCAGTACTTC. V is TRBV30 and J is TRBJ2-7; maybe TRBD2 (6 bases). CDR3 size: 15 residues. CDR1 is GTSNPN, CDR2 SVGIG, per germline (reference sequence). Trimming left V 1 base short and J 2 bases short, with 15 bases between.

J is TRBJ2-1 and V is TRBV4-3; D uncertain. The V and J ends lost 4 bases and 9 bases respectively, with 16 bases between them. This CDR3 comprises 14 residues. CDR1 and CDR2 (germline): LGHNA, YSLEER. This chain's CDR3 is CASSRWSSLGEQFF. As DNA, the CDR3 is TGCGCCAGCAGCCGGTGGTCGAGCCTCGGTGAGCAGTTCTTC.

The V gene is TRBV21-1, the J gene TRBJ1-2. TRBV21-1 is designated a pseudogene. The CDR3 sequence is 13 residues long. DNA for the CDR3: TGTGCTAGCAGCAGAGGGCAGAGCTATGGCTACACCTTC. This translates into CASSRGQSYGYTF.

This clone showed up just a few times. The chain links TRBV27 to TRBJ2-3; 8 bases match TRBD1. The CDR3 is 17 residues long. V lost 2 bases, J lost 5 bases, and 12 bases stayed unmatched. CDR1 and CDR2 from the germline V gene are MNHEY and SMNVEV (reference sequence). For the CDR3, the DNA is TGTGCCAGCAGTTTAATCGGTTTCGGACAGGGAGGAGATACGCAGTATTTT. This translates into CASSLIGFGQGGDTQYF.